This T cell receptor (beta chain) was retrieved from a study of shared clonotypes between healthy human individuals. The CDR3 runs to 13 residues. Germline V CDR1 and CDR2: SNHLY, FYNNEI. V was trimmed by 4 bases and J by 2 bases, leaving 9 bases between them. Around 220 ng DNA, tens of thousands of T cell genomes, went into each sorted-subset replicate PCR. Repertoires were generated with immunoSEQ multiplex PCR, while TCRdb's copy carries only in-frame clones and drops some. Of about 680,000 clones listed, approximately 79% are singletons. Sequenced sample: memory CD4+ T cells sorted from blood. The subset was: CD45RA-negative fraction. The rearrangement joins TRBV2 to TRBJ2-7; D gene ambiguous. The receptor was derived from a young woman in good health. For the CDR3, the DNA is TGTGCCAGCAGTGCTGACACAACCTACGAGCAGTACTTC. Its protein is CASSADTTYEQYF.